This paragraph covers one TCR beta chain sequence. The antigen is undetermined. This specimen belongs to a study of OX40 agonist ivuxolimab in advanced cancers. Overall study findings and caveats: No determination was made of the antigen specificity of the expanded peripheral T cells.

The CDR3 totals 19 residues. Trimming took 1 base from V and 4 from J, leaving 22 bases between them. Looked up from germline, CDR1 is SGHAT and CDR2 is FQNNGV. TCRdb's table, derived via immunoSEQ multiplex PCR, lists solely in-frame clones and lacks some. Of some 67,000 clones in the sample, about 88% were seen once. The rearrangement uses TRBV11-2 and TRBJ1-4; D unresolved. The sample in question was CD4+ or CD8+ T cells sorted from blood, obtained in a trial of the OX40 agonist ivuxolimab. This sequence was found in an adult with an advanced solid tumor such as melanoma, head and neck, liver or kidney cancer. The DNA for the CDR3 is TGTGCCAGCAGCTTAGGAAACGGGCAATCTCGAACGTATAATGAAAAACTGTTTTTT. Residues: CASSLGNGQSRTYNEKLFF.